This T cell receptor beta chain comes out of a study of blood T cell repertoires in COVID-19. Germline loops: CDR1 SNHLY, CDR2 FYNNEI. Trimming stripped 7 bases from V and 5 bases from J, with 17 bases between. This CDR3 contains 14 residues. The protocol was immunoSEQ multiplex PCR, while the TCRdb copy is restricted to in-frame clones and leaves out a portion. The table shows 140,000 to 150,000 clones, with roughly 80% occurring only once. The clonotype comes from a woman between 35 and 50 years old with active or convalescent COVID-19. The rearrangement links TRBV2 to TRBJ1-1, with D perhaps matching TRBD1 (5 bases). Sequenced material: peripheral blood. The CDR3 reads CASKRPATGTEAFF. CDR3 sequence (DNA): TGTGCCAGCAAGAGACCGGCCACAGGAACTGAAGCTTTCTTT.